A selection of T cell receptor beta chains follows, all from one sample in a study of cytomegalovirus exposure and HLA in healthy donors. Here immunoSEQ multiplex PCR was the method, and the copy in TCRdb shows in-frame clones only, minus some. The table has some 150,000 clones, about four fifths seen once. The sequenced sample was PBMCs. These receptors all come from a man aged 35 to 55 in good health and CMV-seropositive. CDR3s include the opening cysteine and the closing phenylalanine or tryptophan. Each record gives: J gene, V gene, clone size, D gene, CDR3 DNA, CDR3 protein. A D gene is named only where the DNA matches it firmly. Rows give clone size only sometimes, using once, few, many, or a class for an expanded clone.

TRBJ1-1 TRBV6-5 NA NA TGTGCCAGCAGTTACTCAGGAGGGGAACTGAACACTGAAGCTTTCTTT CASSYSGGELNTEAFF
TRBJ2-1 TRBV14 NA TRBD2 TGTGCCAGCAGCCAAGGACTAGCGGGGGAGAGCTCCTACAATGAGCAGTTCTTC CASSQGLAGESSYNEQFF
TRBJ1-4 TRBV14 NA NA TGTGCCAGCAGCCAAGGCAGCGGAGAAAAACTGTTTTTT CASSQGSGEKLFF
TRBJ2-1 TRBV5-1 NA NA TGCGCCAGCACGGAGGGCAATGAGCAGTTCTTC CASTEGNEQFF
TRBJ2-7 TRBV9 few TRBD2 TGTGCCAGCAGCGTCGGGGGGGAGGACGAGCAGTACTTC CASSVGGEDEQYF
TRBJ1-6 TRBV7-3 NA NA TGTGCCAGCAGCTCTGCGGCCTATAATTCACCCCTCCACTTT CASSSAAYNSPLHF
TRBJ2-7 TRBV29-1 NA TRBD1 TGCAGCGTTGAAGTCGGGACAGCCTCCTACGAGCAGTACTTC CSVEVGTASYEQYF
TRBJ2-2 TRBV5-4 NA NA TGTGCCAGCAGCTTGGTTTTAAGTTTACAGGCCGGGGAGCTGTTTTTT CASSLVLSLQAGELFF
TRBJ1-4 TRBV5-1 NA NA TGCGCCAGCAGCCTCTCCACCGGGGTAAGGGAAAAACTGTTTTTT CASSLSTGVREKLFF
TRBJ2-6 TRBV19 NA NA TGTGCCAGTAGTATTCTTCATGGACGCGAGGGAAAATCTGGGGCCAACGTCCTGACTTTC CASSILHGREGKSGANVLTF
TRBJ1-1 TRBV6-7 NA NA TGTGCCAGCAGTAGCGCCCCGGGTCTAAAAGGGGACACTGAAGCTTTCTTT CASSSAPGLKGDTEAFF
TRBJ1-2 TRBV5-6 NA NA TGTGCCAGCAGCTCTTCTCAGGGCCGTCTTGGCTACACCTTC CASSSSQGRLGYTF
TRBJ1-1 TRBV6-4 NA NA TGTGCCAGCAGATTACAGGGTTCTGCAACTGAAGCTTTCTTT CASRLQGSATEAFF
TRBJ2-1 TRBV7-3 NA TRBD2 TGTGCCAGCAGCGCACTAGCGGCCCAGAGCTCCTACAATGAGCAGTTCTTC CASSALAAQSSYNEQFF
TRBJ2-5 TRBV19 NA NA TGTGCCAGTAGTGTGGCGGGGGAGACCCAGTACTTC CASSVAGETQYF
TRBJ2-1 TRBV5-1 NA TRBD2 TGCGCCAGCAGCCCTGGGAGGGCCGTTACTTACAATGAGCAGTTCTTC CASSPGRAVTYNEQFF
TRBJ2-1 TRBV7-2 NA TRBD1 TGTGCCAGCAGCCCGTCTTGGGACAGGGGCCCGAAGTTCTTC CASSPSWDRGPKFF
TRBJ2-1 TRBV7-2 NA TRBD2 TGTGCCAGCAGCCCGAGCGGGGGGGCAGGGAATGAGCAGTTCTTC CASSPSGGAGNEQFF
TRBJ2-5 TRBV6-5 NA TRBD1 TGTGCCAGCAGTAGTTGGGACAGGGGGGACCAGTACTTC CASSSWDRGDQYF
TRBJ2-5 TRBV15 NA TRBD1 TGTGCCACCAGCAGAGCCGGGACAGATAGTCAAGAGACCCAGTACTTC CATSRAGTDSQETQYF
TRBJ2-3 TRBV7-8 few NA TGTGCCAGCAGCGAGGGGTGGGTCTCTCAGGGGCCCACAGATACGCAGTATTTT CASSEGWVSQGPTDTQYF
TRBJ1-2 TRBV11-3 NA NA TGTGCCAGCAGCTTAGGCACCATATCGGGAGTGGGCTACACCTTC CASSLGTISGVGYTF
TRBJ1-1 TRBV5-8 NA NA TGTGCCAGCAGCTTTCAGGGGAACACTGAAGCTTTCTTT CASSFQGNTEAFF
TRBJ1-2 TRBV11-2 NA NA TGTGCCAGCAGGTCCGACAGGACCGCTAACTATGGCTACACCTTC CASRSDRTANYGYTF
TRBJ2-7 TRBV27 NA TRBD2 TGTGCCAGCAGTTACGGCGGGAGAGGGGACGAGCAGTACTTC CASSYGGRGDEQYF
TRBJ2-1 TRBV5-1 NA NA TGCGCCAGCAGCTTGGATGGAGTAGCAGAGCAGTTCTTC CASSLDGVAEQFF
TRBJ1-2 TRBV6-1 NA NA TGTGCCAGCAGTGAAAATCCCCTTAACTATGGCTACACCTTC CASSENPLNYGYTF
TRBJ1-1 TRBV2 NA TRBD1 TGTGCCAGCAGTGATAAGGACAGGGGGCGTTTGGCTTTCTTT CASSDKDRGRLAFF
TRBJ1-2 TRBV15 NA NA TGTGCCACCAGCAGAGATTACGGGTCCTATGGCTACACCTTC CATSRDYGSYGYTF
TRBJ2-3 TRBV9 once TRBD2 TGTGCCAGCAGCGTAGGTAGCGGGAGTACTTCAGATACGCAGTATTTT CASSVGSGSTSDTQYF
TRBJ2-7 TRBV7-9 NA TRBD1 TGTGCCAGCAGCTTACCCAGGCTCGGACAGGGATTCTCCTACGAGCAGTACTTC CASSLPRLGQGFSYEQYF
TRBJ2-3 TRBV18 NA TRBD1 TGTGCCAGCGCGGAGACCGGGACAGGGGGCGTTATTGGGACAGATACGCAGTATTTT CASAETGTGGVIGTDTQYF
TRBJ2-7 TRBV4-1 NA NA TGCGCCAGCAGCCAAGTCACAGGAGCTACCTACGAGCAGTACTTC CASSQVTGATYEQYF
TRBJ1-3 TRBV7-2 NA TRBD1 TGTGCCAGCAGCCCACACCGGGACAGTGAGGGTCGGGTAGGAAACACCATATATTTT CASSPHRDSEGRVGNTIYF
TRBJ1-2 TRBV19 NA NA TGTGCCAGTAGTATAGATGGGGGACAAGCTAACTATGGCTACACCTTC CASSIDGGQANYGYTF